These 25 T cell receptor beta chains share one sample of origin, sequenced in a study of shared clonotypes between healthy human individuals. TCRdb keeps only in-frame clones here, not all; method: immunoSEQ multiplex PCR. This sample has about 2.3 million clones, with approximately 95% found just once. Specimen: naive CD4+ T cells from PBMCs. Subset noted: CD45RA+ positively selected. These receptors originate from a man aged 18 to 29 in good health. Some clones in this sample may be carry-over from other donors' samples.

V and J are TRBV7-2 and TRBJ2-2; D call uncertain. Looked up from germline, CDR1 is SGHTA and CDR2 is FQGNSA. The CDR3 runs to 14 residues. The germline V and J ends were trimmed by 1 base and 3 bases, with 6 bases remaining between them. The CDR3 spells CASSLGMDTGELFF. CDR3 nucleotide sequence: TGTGCCAGCAGCTTAGGGATGGACACCGGGGAGCTGTTTTTT.

This chain joins TRBV6-5 and TRBJ2-3, with 8 bases fitting TRBD1. Germline V gene sequence: CDR1 MNHEY, CDR2 SVGAGI. Losses at the gene ends were 11 bases for V and 5 bases for J; bases not matched to a gene: 15. This CDR3 contains 15 residues. The CDR3 bases are TGTGCCTCCTCCGCTCCCGGACAGGGAAAAGATACGCAGTATTTT. Residues: CASSAPGQGKDTQYF.

The chain joins TRBV18 to TRBJ2-2; 12 bases agree with TRBD2. The germline CDR1 and CDR2 sequences are KGHSH and LQKENI. The CDR3 consists of 17 residues. V trimming: 5 bases; J trimming: 3 bases; junction bases outside the gene matches: 7. CDR3 region: CASSTMTSGRHTGELFF. CDR3 DNA: TGTGCCAGCTCAACGATGACTAGCGGGAGACACACCGGGGAGCTGTTTTTT.

The rearrangement joins TRBV5-1 to TRBJ2-2; D uncertain. V gave up 0 bases and J gave up 3 bases, with 9 bases separating them. CDR1 and CDR2 from the germline V gene are SGHRS and YFSETQ. The CDR3 is made up of 15 amino acids. For the CDR3, the DNA is TGCGCCAGCAGCTTGGTGCAGACGGACACCGGGGAGCTGTTTTTT. Residues: CASSLVQTDTGELFF.

The rearrangement joins TRBV29-1 to TRBJ2-2; 9 nucleotides align to TRBD1. The CDR3 is 14 amino acids. Germline V gene data show CDR1 as SQVTM and CDR2 as ANQGSEA. With V trimmed by 7 bases and J by 4 bases, 7 bases remained unmatched. The CDR3 region has the DNA TGCAGCGCTACGGGACAGGGAGGCACCGGGGAGCTGTTTTTT. Translated: CSATGQGGTGELFF.

The rearrangement links TRBV25-1 to TRBJ1-4; D possibly corresponds to TRBD1 (6 bases). The germline V gene has CDR1 MGHDK and CDR2 SYGVNS. V was shortened by 5 bases and J by 12 bases, with 22 bases between the two germline ends. The CDR3 sequence is 15 residues long. This chain's CDR3 is CASSYGGTRSVELFF. The CDR3 nucleotides read TGTGCCAGCAGTTATGGGGGGACAAGGTCCGTGGAACTGTTTTTT.

The V call is TRBV6-1, the J call TRBJ2-1; 11 positions match TRBD2. Trimming cost V 0 bases and J 14 bases; bases outside gene matches: 9. CDR3 length equals 15 residues. From germline, CDR1 is MNHNS and CDR2 SASEGT. The CDR3 nucleotides read TGTGCCAGCAGTGAAGCGCTAGCGGGAGGCCGTAATAAGTTCTTC. Its protein product is CASSEALAGGRNKFF.

This rearrangement joins TRBV5-1 to TRBJ2-7; 7 nucleotides align to TRBD1. The CDR3 length is 15 residues. With 1 base clipped from V and 6 bases from J, the junction kept 10 bases outside the gene matches. The germline CDR1 and CDR2 sequences are SGHRS and YFSETQ. The CDR3 spells CASSLYGQATTEQYF. CDR3 DNA: TGCGCCAGCAGCTTGTATGGACAGGCTACGACCGAGCAGTACTTC.

This clone was detected only once. This chain joins TRBV7-3 and TRBJ2-7; no clear D. This CDR3 has 14 residues. Between the trimmed V and J ends, which lost 2 bases and 1 base, there was a span of 9 bases. CDR1 and CDR2 from the germline V gene are SGHTA and FQGTGA. As DNA, the CDR3 is TGTGCCAGCAGCTTAGGAGCCCGATCCTACGAGCAGTACTTC. It codes for CASSLGARSYEQYF.

This clone was counted once. The chain combines TRBV7-3 with TRBJ2-3; 10 nucleotides agree with TRBD2. CDR3 size: 15 residues. V shed 5 bases and J 4 bases; nucleotides not matched to a gene: 6. CDR1 is SGHTA, CDR2 FQGTGA, per germline. The CDR3 reads CASSRTSGKSDTQYF. DNA of the CDR3: TGTGCCAGCAGCCGAACTAGCGGGAAATCAGATACGCAGTATTTT.

CDR3 region: CASSLSGQETQYF. CDR3 DNA: TGTGCCAGCTCACTATCAGGGCAAGAGACCCAGTACTTC. The chain combines TRBV18 with TRBJ2-5; D might be TRBD1 (5 bases). V dropped 4 bases and J dropped 2 bases, with 8 bases sitting between them. CDR1 is KGHSH, CDR2 LQKENI, per germline. This CDR3 contains 13 residues.

The rearrangement joins TRBV7-3 to TRBJ1-2, with D possibly matching TRBD1 (5 bases). The CDR3 has 15 residues. V shed 0 bases and J shed 2 bases, with 10 bases lying between them. The germline gives CDR1 SGHTA, CDR2 FQGTGA. For the CDR3, the DNA is TGTGCCAGCAGCTTAACGGGGCCTTCAAACTATGGCTACACCTTC. Protein product: CASSLTGPSNYGYTF.

As for this clone: The same CDR3 also results from other DNA sequences found in this sample. The chain combines TRBV18 with TRBJ2-7; D could derive from TRBD1 or TRBD2 (5 bases each). The V end was cut by 2 bases, the J end by 2 bases, with 7 bases between. Germline V CDR1 and CDR2: KGHSH, LQKENI. CDR3 size: 13 residues. The CDR3 nucleotides read TGTGCCAGCTCACCAGGGGGACCCTACGAGCAGTACTTC. Translating gives CASSPGGPYEQYF.

This chain joins TRBV6-5 and TRBJ2-1, with a tentative D call TRBD2 (5 bases). The CDR3 is 15 residues long. CDR1 is MNHEY, CDR2 SVGAGI, per germline. V gave up 6 bases and J gave up 8 bases, with 20 bases separating them. CDR3 region: CASRAMDWGFYEQFF. The CDR3 DNA reads TGTGCCAGCAGGGCGATGGACTGGGGTTTCTATGAGCAGTTCTTC.

The DNA for the CDR3 is TGTGCCAGCTTATGGGGTGGATATAGCAATCAGCCCCAGCATTTT. Translation: CASLWGGYSNQPQHF. The V and J genes are TRBV21-1 and TRBJ1-5. TRBV21-1 is reported as a pseudogene. CDR3 length: 15 residues.

In its sample, this clone was seen a few times. V gene TRBV4-2 combines with J gene TRBJ1-5, with D possibly TRBD1 on 5 matching bases. Trimming took off 1 base at V and 3 bases at J, with 10 bases between the two ends. Germline V gene lookup returns CDR1 LGHNA and CDR2 YNFKEQ. There are 15 residues in the CDR3. This CDR3 is CASSQVPGTNQPQHF. The CDR3, as DNA: TGTGCCAGCAGCCAAGTACCAGGGACCAATCAGCCCCAGCATTTT.

This clone was seen only a few times. Other DNA variants within this sample encode the same CDR3. CDR3 protein: CASSIRDGEAFF. The CDR3 DNA reads as TGTGCCAGTAGTATTCGGGACGGAGAAGCTTTCTTT. The chain carries TRBV19 and TRBJ1-1, with D possibly being TRBD1 (5 bases). V was shortened by 3 bases and J by 8 bases, with 10 bases between the two germline ends. The CDR3 has 12 residues. CDR1 is LNHDA and CDR2 is SQIVND in the germline V gene (reference sequence).

V gene TRBV29-1 combines with J gene TRBJ1-2; 12 bases map to TRBD1. This CDR3 is 13 amino acids long. Germline V gives CDR1 SQVTM, CDR2 ANQGSEA. The ends lost 7 bases at V and 8 bases at J; junction bases unmatched: 8. CDR3 sequence: CSALGTGGGGYTF. The CDR3 DNA reads TGCAGCGCCTTAGGGACAGGGGGCGGCGGCTACACCTTC.

This chain uses TRBV28 with TRBJ2-1; 7 nucleotides match TRBD2. V gave up 4 bases and J gave up 2 bases; unmatched junction bases: 14. This CDR3 has 18 residues. Germline CDR1 is MDHEN and CDR2 is SYDVKM. The CDR3 DNA follows: TGTGCCAGCAGTTCTTACCCCGCAGGACTAGTTCCCTACAATGAGCAGTTCTTC. Translated: CASSSYPAGLVPYNEQFF.

The chain recombines TRBV5-6 with TRBJ2-3; 8 bases line up with TRBD2. The CDR3 has 13 residues. From germline, CDR1 is SGHDT and CDR2 YYEEEE. The trim removed 2 bases at V and 13 bases at J, leaving 9 bases unmatched. The CDR3 region is CASSFRGLEMEYF. The CDR3 bases are TGTGCCAGCAGCTTCAGGGGACTAGAAATGGAGTATTTT.

This clone has a handful of counts. The chain carries TRBV30 and TRBJ1-1; no clear D gene. Trimming removed 0 bases at V and 1 base at J, with 12 bases between. This CDR3 has 15 amino acids. The germline V gene encodes CDR1 GTSNPN and CDR2 SVGIG (reference sequence). The CDR3 loop reads CAWSVKLTANTEAFF. The CDR3 region has the DNA TGTGCCTGGAGTGTAAAGCTTACTGCGAACACTGAAGCTTTCTTT.

J is TRBJ1-6 and V is TRBV28; possibly TRBD1 for D (5 bases). V lost 0 bases, J lost 7 bases, and 13 bases lay in between. The CDR3 is 16 residues long. Germline V lookup: CDR1 MDHEN, CDR2 SYDVKM. The CDR3 nucleotides are TGTGCCAGCAGTTTATGGGGGCAGGGTGGCAATTCACCCCTCCACTTT. Translating it yields CASSLWGQGGNSPLHF.

The V and J genes are TRBV18 and TRBJ2-7; no definite D call. Germline CDR1 KGHSH, CDR2 LQKENI. This CDR3 contains 12 residues. V shed 3 bases and J shed 5 bases, with 8 bases lying between them. The CDR3 sequence is CASSPIGDEQYF. CDR3 sequence (DNA): TGTGCCAGCTCACCCATCGGTGACGAGCAGTACTTC.

The chain's CDR3 is CASSPRQGAGDTQYF. The CDR3 bases are TGTGCCAGTAGTCCCCGACAGGGGGCTGGGGATACGCAGTATTTT. This chain joins TRBV19 and TRBJ2-3; 10 nucleotides agree with TRBD1. Germline values: CDR1 LNHDA, CDR2 SQIVND (reference sequence). The V segment lost 5 bases and the J segment 6 bases; nucleotides outside the gene matches: 8. CDR3 size: 15 residues. The variable domain in full, completed from reference TRBV19 and TRBJ2-3, reads DGGITQSPKYLFRKEGQNVTLSCEQNLNHDAMYWYRQDPGQGLRLIYYSQIVNDFQKGDIAEGYSVSREKKESFPLTVTSAQKNPTAFYLCASSPRQGAGDTQYFGPGTRLTVL.

The chain joins TRBV9 to TRBJ2-7, with 9 bases aligning to TRBD2. The V gene's germline CDR1 is SGDLS and CDR2 YYNGEE. This CDR3 is built from 16 residues. V was pared by 0 bases and J by 2 bases, with 6 bases of the junction left unmatched. CDR3 bases: TGTGCCAGCAGCGTAGGGTTGGCTAGCGGGGCCTACGAGCAGTACTTC. Translating it yields CASSVGLASGAYEQYF.